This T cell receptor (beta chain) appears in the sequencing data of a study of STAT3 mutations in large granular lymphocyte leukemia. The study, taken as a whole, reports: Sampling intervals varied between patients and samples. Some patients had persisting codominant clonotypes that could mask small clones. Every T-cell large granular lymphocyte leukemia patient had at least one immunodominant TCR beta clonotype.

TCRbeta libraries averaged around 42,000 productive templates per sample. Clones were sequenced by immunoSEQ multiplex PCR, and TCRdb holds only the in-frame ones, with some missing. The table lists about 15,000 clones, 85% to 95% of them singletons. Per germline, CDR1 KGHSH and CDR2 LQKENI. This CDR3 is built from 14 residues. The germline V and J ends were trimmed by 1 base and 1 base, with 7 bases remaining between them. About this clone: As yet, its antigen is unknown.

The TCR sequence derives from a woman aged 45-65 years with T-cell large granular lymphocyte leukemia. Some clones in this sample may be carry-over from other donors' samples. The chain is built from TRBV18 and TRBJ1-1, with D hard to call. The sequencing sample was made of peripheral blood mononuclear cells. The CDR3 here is CASSPLQTNTEAFF. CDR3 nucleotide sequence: TGTGCCAGCTCACCACTTCAAACGAACACTGAAGCTTTCTTT.